This T cell receptor (beta chain) emerged from a study of shared clonotypes between healthy human individuals. The germline V and J ends were trimmed by 4 bases and 7 bases, with 16 bases remaining between them. The CDR3 extends over 14 amino acids. CDR1 is MNHNY, CDR2 SVGAGI, per germline (reference sequence). The assay used deep level. The repertoire was sequenced with immunoSEQ multiplex PCR; TCRdb's copy has only in-frame clones and lacks some. The data hold about 690,000 clones, with 90% observed a single time. The donor population consisted of healthy HIV-negative adults with no recent acute infections or vaccinations. In CD8 memory, CD45RO+ cells were put together with CCR7-negative CD45RA+ TemRA cells.

This clonotype was sampled from a young man in good health. Some clones in this sample may be carry-over from other donors' samples. The source material was memory CD8+ T cells from PBMCs. Specified subset: CD45RO+ cells pooled with CCR7-negative TemRA cells. The rearrangement uses TRBV6-6 and TRBJ1-2; perhaps TRBD1 as D (6 bases). CDR3 loop: CASSSLPRGGGYTF. CDR3 DNA sequence: TGTGCCAGCAGTTCACTCCCGAGGGGGGGTGGCTACACCTTC.